This T cell receptor (beta chain) was captured in a study of cytomegalovirus exposure and HLA in healthy donors. Study observations and caveats: Some V segments could not be told apart, so they were left out, TRBV6-2 and TRBV6-3 among them.

Primers: 60 Vbeta forward and 13 Jbeta reverse. Method: immunoSEQ multiplex PCR; TCRdb's copy keeps in-frame clones and lacks some. The sample contains roughly 290,000 clones, 80% of which appear only once. This CDR3 is built from 16 residues. The V and J ends lost 4 bases and 0 bases respectively, with 11 bases between them. Germline loops: CDR1 SGHRS, CDR2 YFSETQ. This clone showed up just a few times. What it binds is unknown. The chain carries TRBV5-1 and TRBJ2-6; D is possibly TRBD1 (6 bases). Sample: PBMCs. This clonotype was obtained from a girl aged 2 to 9 in good health and CMV-seronegative. The CDR3 region is CASSLGHPSGANVLTF. The CDR3 DNA follows: TGCGCCAGCAGCCTGGGACACCCCTCTGGGGCCAACGTCCTGACTTTC.